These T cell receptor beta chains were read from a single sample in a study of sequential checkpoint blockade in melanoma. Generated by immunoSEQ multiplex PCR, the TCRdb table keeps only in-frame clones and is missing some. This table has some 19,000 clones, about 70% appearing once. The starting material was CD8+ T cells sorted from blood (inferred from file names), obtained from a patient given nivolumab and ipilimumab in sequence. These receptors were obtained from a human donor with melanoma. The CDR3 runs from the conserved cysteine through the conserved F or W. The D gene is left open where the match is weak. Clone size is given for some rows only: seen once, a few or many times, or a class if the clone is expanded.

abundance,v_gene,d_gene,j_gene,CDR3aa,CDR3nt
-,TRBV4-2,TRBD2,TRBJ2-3,CASSQTSEVTDTQYF,TGTGCCAGCAGCCAGACTAGCGAAGTCACAGATACGCAGTATTTT
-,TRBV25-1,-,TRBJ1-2,CASSRGQGIGYTF,TGTGCCAGCAGCCGGGGACAAGGGATAGGCTACACCTTC
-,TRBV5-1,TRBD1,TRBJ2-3,CASSSDRARTDTQYF,TGCGCCAGCAGCTCTGACAGGGCGCGCACAGATACGCAGTATTTT
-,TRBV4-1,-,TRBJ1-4,CASSQDGRPYVWEKLFF,TGCGCCAGCAGCCAAGATGGTCGTCCCTACGTATGGGAAAAACTGTTTTTT
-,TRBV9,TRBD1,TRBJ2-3,CASTGTGSTDTQYF,TGTGCCAGCACCGGGACAGGATCCACAGATACGCAGTATTTT
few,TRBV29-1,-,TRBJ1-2,CSVDSGTKANYGYTF,TGCAGCGTTGATTCAGGGACAAAAGCTAACTATGGCTACACCTTC
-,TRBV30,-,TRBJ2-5,CAWRLPTLGGQETQYF,TGTGCCTGGAGACTCCCCACCTTGGGGGGCCAAGAGACCCAGTACTTC
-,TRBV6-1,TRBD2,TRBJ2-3,CASSELGGGGVTDTQYF,TGTGCCAGCAGTGAACTCGGGGGGGGAGGGGTCACAGATACGCAGTATTTT
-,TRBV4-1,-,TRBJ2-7,CASSQEFFVDSHYEQYF,TGCGCCAGCAGCCAAGAATTTTTCGTGGACAGCCACTACGAGCAGTACTTC
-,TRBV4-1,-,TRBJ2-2,CASSQSQGAIGGELFF,TGCGCCAGCAGCCAATCACAGGGCGCGATTGGCGGGGAGCTGTTTTTT
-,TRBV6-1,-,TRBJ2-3,CASSGYRDTDTQYF,TGTGCCAGCAGTGGATACAGGGACACAGATACGCAGTATTTT
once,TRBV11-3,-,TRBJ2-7,CASSLDTGTPYEQYF,TGTGCCAGCAGCTTAGATACCGGGACACCTTACGAGCAGTACTTC
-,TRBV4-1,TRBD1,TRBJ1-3,CASSPSGQGASSSGNTIYF,TGCGCCAGCAGCCCAAGTGGACAGGGGGCCTCGAGCTCTGGAAACACCATATATTTT
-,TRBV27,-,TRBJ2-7,CASAAGYSYEQYF,TGTGCCAGCGCGGCGGGGTACTCCTACGAGCAGTACTTC
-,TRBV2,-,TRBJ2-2,CASGGQGGNTGELFF,TGTGCCAGTGGGGGGCAGGGGGGAAACACCGGGGAGCTGTTTTTT
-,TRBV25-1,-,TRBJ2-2,CASTLQGNGELFF,TGTGCCAGCACCCTACAGGGAAACGGGGAGCTGTTTTTT
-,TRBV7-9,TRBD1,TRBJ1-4,CASSTGVGANEKLFF,TGTGCCAGCAGCACAGGGGTGGGGGCTAATGAAAAACTGTTTTTT
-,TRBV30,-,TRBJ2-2,CAWSVKSIHTGELFF,TGTGCCTGGAGTGTAAAGAGCATTCACACCGGGGAGCTGTTTTTT
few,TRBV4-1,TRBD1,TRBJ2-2,CASSQVGQGDTGELFF,TGCGCCAGCAGCCAAGTGGGACAGGGCGACACCGGGGAGCTGTTTTTT
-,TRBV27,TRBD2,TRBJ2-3,CASSLTSSGYPDTQYF,TGTGCCAGCAGTTTAACGTCTAGCGGGTATCCAGATACGCAGTATTTT
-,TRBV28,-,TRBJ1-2,CASSLGRNYGYTF,TGTGCCAGCAGTTTGGGCAGGAACTATGGCTACACCTTC
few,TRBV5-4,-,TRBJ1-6,CASSLLPGISYNSPLHF,TGTGCCAGCAGCCTCCTGCCGGGTATCTCCTATAATTCACCCCTCCACTTT
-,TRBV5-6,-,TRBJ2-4,CASSSGISVQYF,TGTGCCAGCAGCTCAGGAATTTCCGTTCAGTACTTC
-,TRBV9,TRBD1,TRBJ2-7,CASTPGTGISRLDEQYF,TGTGCCAGCACTCCCGGGACAGGAATATCGCGCCTTGACGAGCAGTACTTC
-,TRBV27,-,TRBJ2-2,CASGPGGPNTGELFF,TGTGCCAGCGGCCCCGGGGGGCCGAACACCGGGGAGCTGTTTTTT
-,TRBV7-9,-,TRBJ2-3,CASSLALGPDTQYF,TGTGCCAGCAGCTTAGCGCTGGGCCCAGATACGCAGTATTTT